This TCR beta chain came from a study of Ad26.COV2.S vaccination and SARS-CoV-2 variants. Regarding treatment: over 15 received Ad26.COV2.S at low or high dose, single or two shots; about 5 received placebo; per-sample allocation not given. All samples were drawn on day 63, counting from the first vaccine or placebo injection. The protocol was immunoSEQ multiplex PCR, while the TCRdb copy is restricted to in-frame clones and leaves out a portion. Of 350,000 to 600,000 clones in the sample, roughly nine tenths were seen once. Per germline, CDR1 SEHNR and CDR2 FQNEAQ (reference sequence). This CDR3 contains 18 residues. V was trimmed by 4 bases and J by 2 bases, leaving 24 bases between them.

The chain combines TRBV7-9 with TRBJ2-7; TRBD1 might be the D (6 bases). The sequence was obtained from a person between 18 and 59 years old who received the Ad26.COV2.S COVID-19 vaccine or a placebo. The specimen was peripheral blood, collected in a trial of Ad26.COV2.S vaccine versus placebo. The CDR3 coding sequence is TGTGCCAGCAGCTCCACCCGTACCGGGACAAGGACGACCTACGAGCAGTACTTC. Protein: CASSSTRTGTRTTYEQYF.